This is a list of T cell receptor beta chains from one sample in a study of cytomegalovirus exposure and HLA in healthy donors. Produced via immunoSEQ multiplex PCR; TCRdb's table is partial and in-frame only. The table has approximately 200,000 clones, around nine tenths seen once; the top ten hold more than 0.85%. The sample consisted of PBMCs. The receptor source for this set is a woman aged 18-29 years in good health and CMV-seronegative. Both conserved end residues are part of each CDR3. A D gene is named only where the DNA matches it firmly. Only part of the rows carry a size: once, few, many, or a class if the clone is expanded.

clone_size	v_call	j_call	d_call	cdr3_aa	cdr3_nt
-	TRBV12-5	TRBJ1-1	-	CASGSGVLYTEAFF	TGTGCTAGTGGTTCGGGGGTCTTATACACTGAAGCTTTCTTT
-	TRBV27	TRBJ1-5	TRBD1	CASSLGQDSAQPQHF	TGTGCCAGCAGTTTAGGACAGGATTCGGCTCAGCCCCAGCATTTT
-	TRBV7-6	TRBJ2-2	-	CASSLVAGSTGELFF	TGTGCCAGCAGCTTAGTCGCAGGGTCCACCGGGGAGCTGTTTTTT
-	TRBV6-1	TRBJ2-7	TRBD1	CASSNPAGGYEQYF	TGTGCCAGCTCCAACCCAGCAGGGGGTTACGAGCAGTACTTC
-	TRBV23-1	TRBJ2-7	-	CASSPGEQSRYEQYF	TGCGCCAGCAGTCCCGGCGAACAGTCAAGGTACGAGCAGTACTTC
-	TRBV11-3	TRBJ1-1	-	CASSLFLNTEAFF	TGTGCCAGCAGCTTATTCTTGAACACTGAAGCTTTCTTT
-	TRBV7-9	TRBJ2-7	TRBD1	CASSFPEQGQGFYEQYF	TGTGCCAGCAGCTTTCCCGAACAAGGACAGGGATTCTACGAGCAGTACTTC
-	TRBV28	TRBJ1-5	-	CASSWRGAGQPQHF	TGTGCCAGCAGTTGGCGGGGGGCGGGTCAGCCCCAGCATTTT
-	TRBV28	TRBJ1-1	-	CASSFSRGKNTEAFF	TGTGCCAGCAGTTTTAGTAGGGGCAAGAACACTGAAGCTTTCTTT
-	TRBV10-1	TRBJ2-5	-	CASSESPGRETQYF	TGCGCCAGCAGTGAGTCGCCAGGGCGGGAGACCCAGTACTTC
-	TRBV11-2	TRBJ1-1	-	CASSLVPKRVADMNTEAFF	TGTGCCAGCAGCTTAGTTCCTAAAAGGGTCGCGGACATGAACACTGAAGCTTTCTTT
-	TRBV11-2	TRBJ2-7	-	CASSLGAYEQYF	TGTGCCAGCAGCTTAGGGGCTTACGAGCAGTACTTC
-	TRBV5-1	TRBJ2-1	-	CASSPNAVSYNEQFF	TGCGCCAGCAGCCCGAACGCGGTCTCCTACAATGAGCAGTTCTTC
-	TRBV29-1	TRBJ2-1	TRBD2	CSVEPTSGLSSYNEQFF	TGCAGCGTTGAACCGACTAGCGGTCTGAGCTCCTACAATGAGCAGTTCTTC
-	TRBV19	TRBJ1-5	-	CASSIAGRSNQPQHF	TGTGCCAGTAGTATCGCGGGTCGCAGCAATCAGCCCCAGCATTTT
-	TRBV7-8	TRBJ1-5	-	CASSLGRPPLTGRNQPQHF	TGTGCCAGCAGCTTAGGTAGGCCCCCTCTAACAGGACGCAATCAGCCCCAGCATTTT
-	TRBV28	TRBJ2-7	-	CASSWTGSRYEQYF	TGTGCCAGCAGTTGGACCGGGAGTAGGTACGAGCAGTACTTC
-	TRBV12-5	TRBJ2-7	TRBD2	CASGLQLSGRETYEQYF	TGTGCTAGTGGTTTACAACTTAGCGGGAGGGAGACCTACGAGCAGTACTTC
-	TRBV7-8	TRBJ2-5	TRBD1	CASSRRTGAWETQYF	TGTGCCAGCAGCAGACGGACAGGGGCATGGGAGACCCAGTACTTC
-	TRBV5-1	TRBJ1-2	TRBD1	CASSSTPGQGALSPYGYTF	TGCGCCAGCAGCTCAACGCCGGGACAGGGGGCTTTGTCCCCCTATGGCTACACCTTC
-	TRBV29-1	TRBJ1-3	TRBD1	CSVRGQGGSGNTIYF	TGCAGCGTCAGGGGACAGGGTGGGTCTGGAAACACCATATATTTT
-	TRBV5-1	TRBJ2-3	TRBD2	CASRVIAGGTTDTQYF	TGCGCCAGCAGAGTTATAGCGGGAGGGACCACAGATACGCAGTATTTT
-	TRBV19	TRBJ1-5	-	CASRYPGGGNQPQHF	TGTGCCAGCCGTTACCCGGGGGGTGGCAATCAGCCCCAGCATTTT
-	TRBV6-1	TRBJ1-3	TRBD1	CASNTDRDTGNTIYF	TGTGCCAGCAACACCGACAGGGATACTGGAAACACCATATATTTT
once	TRBV6-5	TRBJ2-1	TRBD1	CASRRGQGGYEQFF	TGTGCCAGCAGGCGAGGACAGGGTGGTTATGAGCAGTTCTTC
-	TRBV6-1	TRBJ1-1	-	CASREERGTEAFF	TGTGCCAGCAGAGAGGAACGTGGCACTGAAGCTTTCTTT
-	TRBV25-1	TRBJ2-7	-	CASSDRGDYEQYF	TGTGCCAGCAGTGATCGCGGGGACTACGAGCAGTACTTC